These 25 T cell receptor beta chains originate from one sample sequenced in a study of T cell changes during pregnancy in multiple sclerosis. The repertoire was sequenced with immunoSEQ multiplex PCR; TCRdb's copy has only in-frame clones and lacks some. The data contain about 46,000 clones, roughly 93% of them singletons. The sample here was CD8+ T cells from peripheral blood mononuclear cells, taken after pregnancy. The receptors originated from a female donor with multiple sclerosis, enrolled in a pregnancy study.

V gene TRBV7-9 combines with J gene TRBJ1-1; no definite D call. This CDR3 has 12 residues. Trimming removed 5 bases at V and 4 bases at J, with 8 bases between. Germline lookup yields CDR1 SEHNR and CDR2 FQNEAQ (reference sequence). CDR3 protein: CASSLTLTEAFF. CDR3 in DNA: TGTGCCAGCAGCCTGACACTCACTGAAGCTTTCTTT.

The V and J genes are TRBV27 and TRBJ2-7, with 7 bases fitting TRBD1. The trim removed 3 bases at V and 1 base at J, leaving 12 bases unmatched. CDR1 is MNHEY, CDR2 SMNVEV, per germline (reference sequence). This CDR3 comprises 17 residues. CDR3 amino acids: CASSFFPGQAASYEQYF. In DNA, the CDR3 is TGTGCCAGCAGTTTTTTTCCCGGACAGGCCGCTTCCTACGAGCAGTACTTC.

The V call is TRBV9, the J call TRBJ2-7; D possibly corresponds to TRBD2 (6 bases). V dropped 1 base and J dropped 7 bases, with 12 bases sitting between them. This CDR3 region has 13 residues. Germline V gene lookup returns CDR1 SGDLS and CDR2 YYNGEE. The CDR3 coding sequence is TGTGCCAGCAGCGTAAGCGGGTTTCAAGAGCAGTACTTC. Translation: CASSVSGFQEQYF. The entire variable domain, with the rest obtained from reference TRBV9 and TRBJ2-7, is as follows: DSGVTQTPKHLITATGQRVTLRCSPRSGDLSVYWYQQSLDQGLQFLIQYYNGEERAKGNILERFSAQQFPDLHSELNLSSLELGDSALYFCASSVSGFQEQYFGPGTRLTVT.

This chain uses TRBV4-1 with TRBJ2-3, with 7 bases aligning to TRBD1. The CDR3 is 16 residues long. With V trimmed by 3 bases and J by 2 bases, 8 bases remained unmatched. Germline-derived CDR1 and CDR2 are MGHRA and YSYEKL. CDR3 DNA: TGCGCCAGCAGCCACGACAGGGAAGGGGACACAGATACGCAGTATTTT. It specifies CASSHDREGDTDTQYF.

The gene calls are TRBV28 and TRBJ2-1; a possible D gene is TRBD2 (5 bases). CDR3 size: 15 residues. Trimming removed 5 bases at V and 2 bases at J, with 13 bases between. Germline V lookup: CDR1 MDHEN, CDR2 SYDVKM. The CDR3 coding sequence is TGTGCCAGCAGTGCCGGGATCGGGGCCTACAATGAGCAGTTCTTC. Amino acids: CASSAGIGAYNEQFF.

This chain links TRBV6-4 with TRBJ1-6; D not resolved. This CDR3 has 13 residues. The germline V gene encodes CDR1 MRHNA and CDR2 SNTAGT. Trimming removed 0 bases at V and 7 bases at J, with 4 bases between. Here the CDR3 reads CASSDSANSPLHF. The DNA for the CDR3 is TGTGCCAGCAGTGACTCAGCCAATTCACCCCTCCACTTT.

The chain uses TRBV11-2 and TRBJ1-5; TRBD1 matches 7 bases. The CDR3 loop spans 14 amino acids. The J segment lost 2 bases and the V segment lost 5 bases, leaving 3 bases of the junction unmatched. Per germline, CDR1 SGHAT and CDR2 FQNNGV. Here the CDR3 reads CASSQGQGNQPQHF. Here the CDR3 DNA reads TGTGCCAGCAGCCAAGGACAGGGCAATCAGCCCCAGCATTTT.

This chain uses TRBV4-1 with TRBJ2-7; the D gene is possibly TRBD2 (5 bases). From germline, CDR1 is MGHRA and CDR2 YSYEKL. This CDR3 is built from 17 residues. V was trimmed by 3 bases and J by 7 bases, leaving 25 bases between them. CDR3: CASSQEEEKNLPREQYF. CDR3 coding DNA: TGCGCCAGCAGCCAGGAGGAAGAGAAGAATCTCCCTAGGGAGCAGTACTTC.

This sequence joins TRBV6-6 and TRBJ2-1, with 7 positions matching TRBD2. In germline, CDR1 is MNHNY, CDR2 SVGAGI (reference sequence). Trimming removed 6 bases from V and 5 bases from J; junction bases left unmatched: 10. The CDR3 spans 15 residues. CDR3 bases: TGTGCCAGCAGCATAAATCGGGGGGTTGACAATGAGCAGTTCTTC. Translated: CASSINRGVDNEQFF.

This chain uses TRBV4-1 with TRBJ2-1; TRBD2 matches at 7 bases. The CDR3 runs to 15 residues. V gave up 1 base and J gave up 4 bases; unmatched junction bases: 4. Germline V gives CDR1 MGHRA, CDR2 YSYEKL. This CDR3 is CASSQGGSWYNEQFF. The CDR3 DNA is TGCGCCAGCAGCCAAGGCGGGAGTTGGTACAATGAGCAGTTCTTC.

CDR3 nucleotide sequence: TGTGCCAGCAGCTGGTTTCTACGAGAAACCTACAATGAGCAGTTCTTC. Translating gives CASSWFLRETYNEQFF. This chain uses TRBV7-8 with TRBJ2-1; unclear D gene. This CDR3 contains 16 residues. Trimming cost V 4 bases and J 2 bases, with 15 bases left between them. Germline CDR1 reads SGHVS; CDR2 reads FQNEAQ.

V and J are TRBV5-1 and TRBJ1-5; weak D call: TRBD1 (6 bases). V lost 4 bases, J lost 4 bases, and 18 bases lay in between. The CDR3 consists of 16 residues. Germline CDR1 SGHRS, CDR2 YFSETQ. CDR3 loop: CASSPLTGSSNQPQHF. CDR3 coding DNA: TGCGCCAGCAGCCCACTGACAGGCTCTTCGAATCAGCCCCAGCATTTT.

The chain joins TRBV9 to TRBJ1-3; TRBD1 is a possible D gene (5 bases). CDR3 length: 13 amino acids. The germline CDR1 and CDR2 sequences are SGDLS and YYNGEE. V lost 5 bases to trimming and J lost 2 bases, with 8 bases between them. The CDR3 spells CASRGGAGNTIYF. In nucleotides, the CDR3 is TGTGCCAGCAGGGGGGGGGCTGGAAACACCATATATTTT.

The chain carries TRBV6-5 and TRBJ2-3; a possible D gene is TRBD1 (8 bases). V lost 4 bases and J lost 0, with 11 bases in between. Germline assignment: CDR1 MNHEY and CDR2 SVGAGI. The CDR3 contains 15 residues. The CDR3 here is CASSSQGGSTDTQYF. CDR3 coding DNA: TGTGCCAGCAGTTCACAGGGGGGGAGCACAGATACGCAGTATTTT.

The chain links TRBV11-1 to TRBJ1-1, with no clear D. CDR1 and CDR2 (germline): SGHAT, FQDESV (reference sequence). This CDR3 contains 13 residues. Trimming shortened V by 2 bases and J by 5 bases, and 9 bases separated the two germline ends. CDR3 nucleotides: TGTGCCAGCAGCTTACGGGGTTGGACTGAAGCTTTCTTT. Protein product: CASSLRGWTEAFF.

The count of this clone is one. The V gene is TRBV9, the J gene TRBJ2-1; TRBD2 agrees at 7 bases. The CDR3 length is 15 residues. V lost 0 bases, J lost 7 bases, and 7 bases stayed unmatched. The germline CDR1 and CDR2 sequences are SGDLS and YYNGEE. The CDR3 DNA follows: TGTGCCAGCAGCGTAGCGATGGGGGGGACGAATGAGCAGTTCTTC. Translated, it gives CASSVAMGGTNEQFF.

This chain joins TRBV4-3 and TRBJ1-1; a possible D gene is TRBD1 (5 bases). V lost 4 bases to trimming and J lost 7 bases, with 19 bases between them. The germline V gene has CDR1 LGHNA and CDR2 YSLEER. The CDR3 consists of 15 residues. The CDR3 reads CASSPGLLKIGEAFF. CDR3 in DNA: TGCGCCAGCAGCCCGGGACTCCTTAAGATTGGTGAAGCTTTCTTT.

The table lists this clone with a count of one. This chain joins TRBV7-8 and TRBJ1-5; 9 bases are shared with TRBD1. CDR3 length equals 15 residues. J gave up 4 bases and V 5 bases, and 6 bases lay outside the gene matches. Per germline, CDR1 SGHVS and CDR2 FQNEAQ. CDR3 loop: CASSRTGAENQPQHF. CDR3 bases: TGTGCCAGCAGCAGGACAGGGGCAGAAAATCAGCCCCAGCATTTT.

The J gene is TRBJ1-3, the V gene TRBV7-6, with a tentative D call TRBD1 (5 bases). Deletions cut 5 bases from V and 4 bases from J, with 12 bases between. Germline CDR1 and CDR2: SGHVS and FNYEAQ. The CDR3 runs to 14 residues. CDR3 loop: CASSTAGGGNTIYF. In DNA form, the CDR3 reads TGTGCCAGCAGCACTGCTGGGGGGGGAAACACCATATATTTT.

V usage is TRBV7-8 and J usage is TRBJ2-2, with TRBD2 matching 14 bases. Germline V CDR1 and CDR2: SGHVS, FQNEAQ. The CDR3 length is 19 residues. J was trimmed by 3 bases and V by 5 bases; bases with no gene match: 11. The CDR3 loop is CASSAEAGTSGGYTGELFF. The CDR3 DNA sequence: TGTGCCAGCAGCGCCGAAGCCGGGACTAGCGGGGGTTACACCGGGGAGCTGTTTTTT.

The chain links TRBV5-8 to TRBJ2-7, with D possibly being TRBD2 (6 bases). Germline loops: CDR1 SGHTS, CDR2 YDEGEE. The CDR3 extends over 15 amino acids. V lost 2 bases and J 7 bases, leaving 19 bases between the germline ends. Here the CDR3 reads CASSFGGFPLGEQYF. The CDR3 nucleotides read TGTGCCAGCAGCTTCGGGGGATTTCCCCTGGGGGAGCAGTACTTC. Drawing the rest from reference TRBV5-8 and TRBJ2-7, the complete variable domain is EAGVTQSPTHLIKTRGQQATLRCSPISGHTSVYWYQQALGLGLQFLLWYDEGEERNRGNFPPRFSGRQFPNYSSELNVNALELEDSALYLCASSFGGFPLGEQYFGPGTRLTVT.

V and J are TRBV7-3 and TRBJ1-5; D unresolved. The CDR3 contains 16 residues. With 1 base removed from V and 2 bases from J, the gap between germline ends came to 12 bases. CDR1 is SGHTA and CDR2 is FQGTGA in the germline V gene. The CDR3 DNA is TGTGCCAGCAGCTTAAGTGGAGGGTATTGCAATCAGCCCCAGCATTTT. Encoded protein: CASSLSGGYCNQPQHF.

The rearrangement links TRBV19 to TRBJ2-1; a possible D gene is TRBD1 (5 bases). This CDR3 is 13 amino acids long. Germline V CDR1 and CDR2: LNHDA, SQIVND (reference sequence). V was clipped by 5 bases and J by 9 bases, with 14 bases between them. This CDR3 reads CASSFTDSSEQFF. The CDR3 nucleotides read TGTGCCAGTAGTTTTACAGACAGCAGTGAGCAGTTCTTC. The entire variable domain, with the rest obtained from reference TRBV19 and TRBJ2-1, is as follows: DGGITQSPKYLFRKEGQNVTLSCEQNLNHDAMYWYRQDPGQGLRLIYYSQIVNDFQKGDIAEGYSVSREKKESFPLTVTSAQKNPTAFYLCASSFTDSSEQFFGPGTRLTVL.

The chain employs TRBV18 and TRBJ1-4; no reliable D call. The length of the CDR3 is 13 residues. V was pared by 3 bases and J by 6 bases, with 8 bases between. Germline CDR1 reads KGHSH; CDR2 reads LQKENI. The chain's CDR3 is CASSPSGDEKLFF. The DNA for the CDR3 is TGTGCCAGCTCACCGTCCGGGGATGAAAAACTGTTTTTT.

The rearrangement joins TRBV27 to TRBJ2-2, with 8 nucleotides matching TRBD2. The CDR3 runs to 13 residues. Germline CDR1 is MNHEY and CDR2 is SMNVEV (reference sequence). The J segment lost 8 bases and the V segment lost 6 bases, leaving 5 bases of the junction unmatched. CDR3 sequence reads: CASRLAGLGELFF. For the CDR3, the DNA is TGTGCCAGCAGATTAGCGGGGCTTGGGGAGCTGTTTTTT.